This entry features one T cell receptor beta chain sequence. This clone has a handful of counts. The clone's antigen remains unknown. No per-base quality is available; no much larger clone lies one base away. The immunoSEQ Assay, a bias-controlled multiplex PCR, was used to amplify TCRbeta CDR3 regions from genomic DNA. For the original study's pipeline: Nucleated cell counts per sample were estimated from amplification of reference gene primers within the assay. Sequence reads were collapsed and filtered to measure the absolute abundance of every unique TCRbeta CDR3 rearrangement. For each sample, productive Simpson clonality was calculated as the square root of Simpson's diversity index over productive rearrangements. As stored in TCRdb, this immuneACCESS dataset retains in-frame rearrangements with V and J assigned. A fraction of the clones does not appear; measured against another copy, unresolved V genes explain less than half of the discrepancy, and the remainder lacks a known reason. V and J calls and clone size come straight from that table; D and trimming were deduced from the DNA. Counted in this sample were approximately 160,000 clones; 65% to 85% of them appeared once. 3.6% of the sample rests with the top ten.

V has 5 bases trimmed and J has 11 bases trimmed; junction bases matching no gene number 17. The germline V gene specifies SGHTA as CDR1 and FQGTGA as CDR2. Measured from the cysteine to the phenylalanine, the CDR3 is 16 residues long. The CDR3 DNA has 48 bases and is translated from base 1. Participants in the prospective study were enrolled through a virtual design, were aged roughly 18 to 90 years, and lived in about two dozen United States geographic areas. In the prospective study, participants were assigned to cohorts based on the clinical history participants reported in a screening survey and a study questionnaire. In the prospective study, mobile phlebotomists collected whole blood, serum and a nasopharyngeal or oropharyngeal swab from each participant. Prospective study participants could optionally give additional blood draws and questionnaires over an approximately two-month period. Prospective study blood samples were shipped either frozen or at room temperature before DNA extraction.

The data are from a study of blood T cell repertoires in COVID-19 (TCRdb year 2020). Some background on the complete study: Collaborator samples came from the United States, Italy and Spain and covered acute and convalescent phases of COVID-19. HLA class I and class II types, where available, came from metadata supplied by the sample provider rather than from assay-based typing. Sample metadata almost always included a de-identified subject ID, COVID-19 status, age in years and sex. The material from the prospective study consisted of cDNA or gDNA derived from T cells, B-cell-depleted T cells, or PBMCs. Subjects who had been exposed to COVID-19, were actively infected with it, or had recovered from it provided the deeply sampled blood TCRbeta repertoires that made up the dataset. The repertoires were released in a freely available public database intended as a resource for research on the immune response to SARS-CoV-2. Samples came from the ongoing ImmuneRACE study (first 160 participants) plus 1,254 subjects from 6 global collaborators. The research as a whole found: How much clinical and demographic metadata was included differed by source and by participant, and the metadata was provided uncurated.

Sequencing was carried out using PBMCs or T cells enriched from blood (not recorded which). This receptor was obtained from a woman aged 50 to 60 in a cohort exposed to, infected with or recovered from COVID-19 (not recorded which). Recombination joined TRBV7-3 with TRBJ2-7, with 11 bases aligning to TRBD1. The CDR3 sequence is CASSTPGRTGGSKEYF. The base sequence is TGTGCCAGCAGCACCCCAGGTAGGACAGGGGGCTCTAAGGAGTACTTC.